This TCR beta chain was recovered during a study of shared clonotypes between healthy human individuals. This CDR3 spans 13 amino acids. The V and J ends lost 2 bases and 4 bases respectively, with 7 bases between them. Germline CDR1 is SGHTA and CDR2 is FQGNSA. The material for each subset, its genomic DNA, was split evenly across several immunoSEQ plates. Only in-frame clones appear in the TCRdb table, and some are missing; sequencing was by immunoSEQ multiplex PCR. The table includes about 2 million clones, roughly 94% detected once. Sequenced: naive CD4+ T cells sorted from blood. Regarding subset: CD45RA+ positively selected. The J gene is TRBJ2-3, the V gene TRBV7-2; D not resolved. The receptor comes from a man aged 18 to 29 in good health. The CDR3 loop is CASSLLSSDTQYF. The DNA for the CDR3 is TGTGCCAGCAGCTTATTGAGTTCAGATACGCAGTATTTT. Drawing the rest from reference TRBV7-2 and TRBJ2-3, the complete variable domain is GAGVSQSPSNKVTEKGKDVELRCDPISGHTALYWYRQSLGQGLEFLIYFQGNSAPDKSGLPSDRFSAERTGGSVSTLTIQRTQQEDSAVYLCASSLLSSDTQYFGPGTRLTVL.